This T cell receptor (beta chain) was captured in a study of cytotoxic CD8 clonotypes in ibrutinib-treated CLL. Looking at the study overall: Among the samples, the mean was about 250,000 productive templates and approximately 94,000 productive rearrangements.

Trimming at V came to 5 bases and at J to 7 bases, leaving 8 bases not matched to a gene. The germline gives CDR1 KGHSH, CDR2 LQKENI. The CDR3 totals 13 residues. With cryopreserved PBMCs as the source, roughly 1.8 micrograms of genomic DNA went to TCR beta libraries. Whole-study findings and limits: Baseline values of clonality outstripped age-matched healthy donors and followed circulating CD8+ T-cell counts. Clonality rose at ibrutinib response and fell back toward baseline at progression.

TCRdb keeps only in-frame clones here, not all; method: immunoSEQ multiplex PCR. The table has 70,000 to 80,000 clones, 75% to 85% seen once; the top ten hold roughly 7.5%. To note about this clone: Its specificity is not known.

Sequenced here: PBMCs, sampled at disease progression, from a patient treated with ibrutinib. The TCR sequence derives from a human donor with chronic lymphocytic leukemia. The chain recombines TRBV18 with TRBJ2-7; TRBD1 matches 7 bases. The CDR3 bases are TGTGCCAGCTCATCCGGGACAGACAAAGAGCAGTACTTC. Residues: CASSSGTDKEQYF.